One sample yielded the 4 T cell receptor beta chains listed below, sequenced in a study of T-cell reconstitution after alpha-beta-depleted transplantation in children. Preparation of the TCRbeta library involved a method that used unique molecular identifiers. TCRdb passed the PCR reads through MiXCR, listing each CDR3 protein once. Of about 980,000 distinct CDR3 sequences listed, roughly 29% are singletons. Specimen: PBMCs, mostly from graft donor cells, collected 360 days after TCRalphabeta/CD19-depleted stem cell transplant. Source of these receptors: a boy in the first two years of life who had a stem cell transplant for SCID, so the T cells may come from the graft donor.

V and J are TRBV9 and TRBJ2-3; 9 bases fit TRBD2. Germline-derived CDR1 and CDR2 are SGDLS and YYNGEE. V lost 3 bases to trimming and J lost 5 bases; unmatched junction nucleotides: 1. The CDR3 has 13 residues. In DNA form, the CDR3 reads TGTGCCAGCAGCGGCGGGGGGGGAGATACGCAGTATTTT. Amino acids: CASSGGGGDTQYF.

This clonotype was counted at least ten times. The rearrangement links TRBV15 to TRBJ1-5; 11 nucleotides align to TRBD1. This CDR3 is built from 14 residues. Germline loops: CDR1 LNHNV, CDR2 YYDKDF (reference sequence). V trimming: 3 bases; J trimming: 7 bases; junction bases outside the gene matches: 2. The CDR3 nucleotides are TGTGCCACCAGCAGCGGACAGGGGGCCCAGCCCCAGCATTTT. As protein: CATSSGQGAQPQHF.

J is TRBJ2-3 and V is TRBV9; 11 positions agree with TRBD2. V gave up 3 bases and J gave up 1 base; unmatched junction bases: 7. The germline gives CDR1 SGDLS, CDR2 YYNGEE. The CDR3 loop spans 17 amino acids. CDR3 nucleotide sequence: TGTGCCAGCAGCGGCCCCTCACTAGCGGGGGGCACAGATACGCAGTATTTT. This sequence encodes CASSGPSLAGGTDTQYF. The variable domain in full, completed from reference TRBV9 and TRBJ2-3, reads DSGVTQTPKHLITATGQRVTLRCSPRSGDLSVYWYQQSLDQGLQFLIQYYNGEERAKGNILERFSAQQFPDLHSELNLSSLELGDSALYFCASSGPSLAGGTDTQYFGPGTRLTVL.

This clonotype was seen a few times. The rearrangement links TRBV4-1 to TRBJ1-2; tentative D call: TRBD1 (5 bases). This CDR3 is 15 amino acids long. V was clipped by 2 bases and J by 4 bases, with 14 bases between them. The germline V gene has CDR1 MGHRA and CDR2 YSYEKL. This CDR3 reads CASSQNMGLGYGYTF. The CDR3 DNA follows: TGCGCCAGCAGCCAAAATATGGGGCTTGGCTATGGCTACACCTTC.